These T cell receptor beta chains were read from a single sample in a study of blood T cell repertoires in COVID-19. Clones were sequenced by immunoSEQ multiplex PCR, and TCRdb holds only the in-frame ones, with some missing. The sample consists of 65,000 to 85,000 clones, roughly 80% of them appearing once. The sequencing input was peripheral blood. The receptors come from a woman in her fifties or sixties with acute or convalescent COVID-19. CDR3s include the opening cysteine and the closing phenylalanine or tryptophan. The order of the fields is V gene, clone size, D gene, CDR3 length, J gene, CDR3 protein, CDR3 DNA. The D gene is left open where the match is weak. Where a row states a size, it is once, few, many or the class of an expanded clone; other rows omit it.

V gene: TRBV15; clone size: -; D gene: TRBD2; CDR3 length: 16; J gene: TRBJ2-3; CDR3 protein: CATSRILAGLTDTQYF; CDR3 DNA: TGTGCCACCAGCAGAATACTAGCGGGACTCACAGATACGCAGTATTTT
V gene: TRBV7-9; clone size: -; D gene: TRBD1; CDR3 length: 15; J gene: TRBJ1-2; CDR3 protein: CASSLADRETSGYTF; CDR3 DNA: TGTGCCAGCAGCTTAGCCGACAGGGAAACTTCTGGCTACACCTTC
V gene: TRBV30; clone size: -; D gene: TRBD1; CDR3 length: 15; J gene: TRBJ1-6; CDR3 protein: CALLVQGSYNSPLHF; CDR3 DNA: TGTGCCCTATTAGTACAGGGGAGCTATAATTCACCCCTCCACTTT
V gene: TRBV2; clone size: -; D gene: -; CDR3 length: 16; J gene: TRBJ1-4; CDR3 protein: CASSERDTPTNEKLFF; CDR3 DNA: TGTGCCAGCAGTGAAAGGGACACCCCAACTAATGAAAAACTGTTTTTT
V gene: TRBV19; clone size: -; D gene: -; CDR3 length: 15; J gene: TRBJ1-5; CDR3 protein: CASSMRTWSNQPQHF; CDR3 DNA: TGTGCCAGTAGTATGCGGACATGGAGCAATCAGCCCCAGCATTTT
V gene: TRBV6-2/TRBV6-3; clone size: -; D gene: -; CDR3 length: 16; J gene: TRBJ1-2; CDR3 protein: CASSPQGRGDIYGYTF; CDR3 DNA: TGTGCCAGCAGCCCTCAGGGCCGGGGGGATATATATGGCTACACCTTC
V gene: TRBV28; clone size: -; D gene: -; CDR3 length: 13; J gene: TRBJ2-7; CDR3 protein: CASSWTGGDEQYF; CDR3 DNA: TGTGCCAGCAGTTGGACAGGCGGGGACGAGCAGTACTTC
V gene: TRBV20-1; clone size: -; D gene: -; CDR3 length: 14; J gene: TRBJ2-3; CDR3 protein: CSASPGGFTDTQYF; CDR3 DNA: TGCAGTGCTAGTCCCGGGGGATTCACAGATACGCAGTATTTT
V gene: TRBV9; clone size: -; D gene: -; CDR3 length: 16; J gene: TRBJ2-4; CDR3 protein: CASSVEGVWAKNIQYF; CDR3 DNA: TGTGCCAGCAGCGTAGAGGGGGTATGGGCCAAAAACATTCAGTACTTC
V gene: TRBV5-1; clone size: -; D gene: -; CDR3 length: 15; J gene: TRBJ2-2; CDR3 protein: CASSLGTANTGELFF; CDR3 DNA: TGCGCCAGCAGCTTGGGGACAGCGAACACCGGGGAGCTGTTTTTT
V gene: TRBV7-9; clone size: -; D gene: -; CDR3 length: 13; J gene: TRBJ1-1; CDR3 protein: CASRRGLNTEAFF; CDR3 DNA: TGTGCCAGCAGGCGGGGGTTGAACACTGAAGCTTTCTTT
V gene: TRBV12-3/TRBV12-4; clone size: -; D gene: -; CDR3 length: 12; J gene: TRBJ2-5; CDR3 protein: CASSFSGETQYF; CDR3 DNA: TGTGCCAGCAGTTTTTCCGGAGAGACCCAGTACTTC
V gene: TRBV12-3/TRBV12-4; clone size: -; D gene: -; CDR3 length: 12; J gene: TRBJ1-5; CDR3 protein: CASGLQQQPQHF; CDR3 DNA: TGTGCCAGCGGCCTACAGCAGCAGCCCCAGCATTTT
V gene: TRBV10-3; clone size: -; D gene: -; CDR3 length: 15; J gene: TRBJ1-3; CDR3 protein: CAISGRSPSGNTIYF; CDR3 DNA: TGTGCCATCAGTGGAAGGAGTCCCTCTGGAAACACCATATATTTT
V gene: TRBV7-9; clone size: -; D gene: -; CDR3 length: 13; J gene: TRBJ2-3; CDR3 protein: CASSPAGTDTQYF; CDR3 DNA: TGTGCCAGCAGCCCTGCCGGTACAGATACGCAGTATTTT
V gene: TRBV9; clone size: -; D gene: -; CDR3 length: 12; J gene: TRBJ2-3; CDR3 protein: CASSSSGESQYF; CDR3 DNA: TGTGCCAGCAGCTCTAGTGGGGAGTCGCAGTATTTT
V gene: TRBV10-3; clone size: once; D gene: TRBD2; CDR3 length: 15; J gene: TRBJ2-1; CDR3 protein: CAISETGGSAGEQFF; CDR3 DNA: TGTGCCATCAGTGAAACGGGGGGTTCCGCGGGTGAGCAGTTCTTC
V gene: TRBV24-1; clone size: -; D gene: TRBD1; CDR3 length: 13; J gene: TRBJ2-3; CDR3 protein: CATSEQGTDTQYF; CDR3 DNA: TGTGCCACCAGTGAACAGGGGACAGATACGCAGTATTTT